This is a list of T cell receptor beta chains from one sample in a study of CD8+ T cells in alopecia areata. Sequenced by immunoSEQ multiplex PCR; TCRdb stores in-frame clones only, minus some. The data hold 200,000 to 250,000 clones, with 64% observed a single time. Sequencing used CD4+ T cells sorted from blood, obtained at week 4, from a patient treated with tofacitinib. The receptors were sampled from a human donor with alopecia areata. Both conserved end residues are part of each CDR3. D genes are given only for firm matches. Not every row has a clone size; where given, it reads once, few, many or a size class.

cdr3_nt | cdr3_aa | clone_size | d_call | j_call | v_call
TGTGCCAGCAGTGCTACCACGGGGGGCTACGAGCAGTACTTC | CASSATTGGYEQYF | - | TRBD2 | TRBJ2-7 | TRBV2
TGTGCCAGCAGTTACTCTTTGGCGGGGGTGGATACGCAGTATTTT | CASSYSLAGVDTQYF | few | TRBD2 | TRBJ2-3 | TRBV6-5
TGTGCCAGCAGTGGGGAGGGTTTTAACTATGGCTACACCTTC | CASSGEGFNYGYTF | - | - | TRBJ1-2 | TRBV2
TGTGCCAGCTCACCGGGGAACTCCTACGAGCAGTACTTC | CASSPGNSYEQYF | once | - | TRBJ2-7 | TRBV18
TGTGCCAGCAGCTCAGCAGACTATGGCTACACCTTC | CASSSADYGYTF | - | - | TRBJ1-2 | TRBV7-9
TGTGCCACCAGCTCTCGGACTAGCGGGGTTGGAGAGCAGTTCTTC | CATSSRTSGVGEQFF | - | TRBD2 | TRBJ2-1 | TRBV15
TGTGCCAGCCAGCTCTCGGTAGCTAGCACAGATACGCAGTATTTT | CASQLSVASTDTQYF | few | - | TRBJ2-3 | TRBV11-2
TGTGCCAGCAGCTTAGGGGGTGCGGGGGGATTGAATGAAAAACTGTTTTTT | CASSLGGAGGLNEKLFF | - | - | TRBJ1-4 | TRBV7-2
TGTGCCAGCAGTGAAGGAGCGAACACTGAAGCTTTCTTT | CASSEGANTEAFF | - | - | TRBJ1-1 | TRBV2
TGTGCCAGCAGTGGAGGACAGGGTTCTTCACCCCTCCACTTT | CASSGGQGSSPLHF | - | TRBD1 | TRBJ1-6 | TRBV6-5
TGCAGTGTGATCAGCCGGGAGACCCAGTACTTC | CSVISRETQYF | - | - | TRBJ2-5 | TRBV20-1
TGTGCCAGCAGCCGATTGGGGGGGGAAGAGACCCAGTACTTC | CASSRLGGEETQYF | - | TRBD2 | TRBJ2-5 | TRBV2
TGTGCCAGCAGCCGCTGGGCGGGACCAACTGACTTCTCCTACGAGCAGTACTTC | CASSRWAGPTDFSYEQYF | - | - | TRBJ2-7 | TRBV7-2
TGTGCCTGCCCGAGGGACAGTAGGAACTATAATTCACCCCTCCACTTT | CACPRDSRNYNSPLHF | few | TRBD1 | TRBJ1-6 | TRBV30
TGTGCCAGCAGCTCGGGACAGAACACTGAAGCTTTCTTT | CASSSGQNTEAFF | - | - | TRBJ1-1 | TRBV7-2
TGCGCCAGCAGCTTGGCCTCAGGGGAATCCTACGAGCAGTACTTC | CASSLASGESYEQYF | - | - | TRBJ2-7 | TRBV5-1
TGCAGCGTTGACAGCGGGGGGGCCTTCAATGAGCAGTTCTTC | CSVDSGGAFNEQFF | once | TRBD2 | TRBJ2-1 | TRBV29-1
TGTGCCAGCTCACCACAACGGCGGGACACTGAAGCTTTCTTT | CASSPQRRDTEAFF | - | - | TRBJ1-1 | TRBV18
TGTGCCTGGAGTGGGGGGCATCAGCCCCAGCATTTT | CAWSGGHQPQHF | - | - | TRBJ1-5 | TRBV30
TGTGCCAGCAGCTTAGAGAGGGCGACAGGGGGCAACATTCAGTACTTC | CASSLERATGGNIQYF | - | TRBD1 | TRBJ2-4 | TRBV7-2
TGTGCCAGCTCACCACCACTGGCGGGGGAGATTGGCGAGCAGTACTTC | CASSPPLAGEIGEQYF | - | TRBD2 | TRBJ2-7 | TRBV18
TGTGCCAGCAGCTTGAACAGGGGTAATTCACCCCTCCACTTT | CASSLNRGNSPLHF | - | TRBD1 | TRBJ1-6 | TRBV5-4
TGTGCCAGCAGCCCCGGACCCAACATTAACTACGAGCAGTACTTC | CASSPGPNINYEQYF | once | - | TRBJ2-7 | TRBV7-6
TGCGCCAGCAGCACGGACGGAAGGGGGATGAACACTGAAGCTTTCTTT | CASSTDGRGMNTEAFF | - | - | TRBJ1-1 | TRBV5-1
TGTGCCAGCAGCTTCGATCCCGGTGGTTCACCCCTCCACTTT | CASSFDPGGSPLHF | once | - | TRBJ1-6 | TRBV7-9
TGTGCCAGCAGTTTAACCCCCATTAATTCACCCCTCCACTTT | CASSLTPINSPLHF | - | - | TRBJ1-6 | TRBV27
TGTGCCAGCAGCTTAGTGCAGCATGACACAGATACGCAGTATTTT | CASSLVQHDTDTQYF | - | - | TRBJ2-3 | TRBV13
TGCAGCGTTGGAAGTCAGCGGGGGGACCTCAAGTACTTC | CSVGSQRGDLKYF | few | TRBD2 | TRBJ2-5 | TRBV29-1
TGCGCCAGCAGCCAGACTAGCGGGGGATACAATGAGCAGTTCTTC | CASSQTSGGYNEQFF | - | TRBD2 | TRBJ2-1 | TRBV4-1
TGCAGCGTTGGGGAAACCGCTCAGCCCCAGCATTTT | CSVGETAQPQHF | - | - | TRBJ1-5 | TRBV29-1
TGCAGTGCCCCACCGGACAGAGGCTACACCTTC | CSAPPDRGYTF | - | - | TRBJ1-2 | TRBV20-1
TGTGCCAGCAGCGTAAACTCAAGGTACCAAGAGACCCAGTACTTC | CASSVNSRYQETQYF | once | - | TRBJ2-5 | TRBV9
TGCGCCAGCAGCCAAGATCTAGGGGGGGGCACCTACAATGAGCAGTTCTTC | CASSQDLGGGTYNEQFF | - | - | TRBJ2-1 | TRBV4-1
TGCGCCAGCAGCCAAGATTCCAGGGTCGGGGGAGAGCAGTACTTC | CASSQDSRVGGEQYF | - | - | TRBJ2-7 | TRBV4-3
TGTGCCAGCTCACCACCCACAGCATCAGGGAATGAGCAGTTCTTC | CASSPPTASGNEQFF | few | - | TRBJ2-1 | TRBV18
TGTGCCAGCAGCGTAGCAGGGACGTCCTACAATGAGCAGTTCTTC | CASSVAGTSYNEQFF | - | - | TRBJ2-1 | TRBV9
TGTGCCATCAGTGAGTCGGACCCCCCGGAGCAGTACTTC | CAISESDPPEQYF | few | - | TRBJ2-7 | TRBV10-3
TGTGCCAGCAGCCAAGCACGGGACAGCCTAGCTAACTATGGCTACACCTTC | CASSQARDSLANYGYTF | - | TRBD1 | TRBJ1-2 | TRBV14
TGCGCCAGCAGGAGTAACAGCTATCTTGAAGCTTTCTTT | CASRSNSYLEAFF | - | - | TRBJ1-1 | TRBV5-1
TGCGCCAGCAGCATTACCGGGACAAGTGGAGATACGCAGTATTTT | CASSITGTSGDTQYF | - | - | TRBJ2-3 | TRBV5-1
TGTGCCAGTAGTAGGGGGACTCTAAGAAGGGCTGAAGCTTTCTTT | CASSRGTLRRAEAFF | - | - | TRBJ1-1 | TRBV19
TGTGCCAGCAGTGCCATGGGAATTAACTATGGCTACACCTTC | CASSAMGINYGYTF | - | - | TRBJ1-2 | TRBV6-4
TGTGCCAGCAGTGCCTCTATTAGCAATCAGCCCCAGCATTTT | CASSASISNQPQHF | - | - | TRBJ1-5 | TRBV2
TGTGCCAGCTCACCACGCCGAGGGGACCAAGAGACCCAGTACTTC | CASSPRRGDQETQYF | - | - | TRBJ2-5 | TRBV18
TGTGCCAGCAGCTTGAGGTCTCTGTCGGGGACAGATACGCAGTATTTT | CASSLRSLSGTDTQYF | few | - | TRBJ2-3 | TRBV5-6
TGTGCCAGTAGTCCGTGGACAACAGGGTACGAGCAGTACTTC | CASSPWTTGYEQYF | - | - | TRBJ2-7 | TRBV19
TGCGCCAGCAGCCAAGTTAGACAGTATGGCTACACCTTC | CASSQVRQYGYTF | few | - | TRBJ1-2 | TRBV4-1
TGTGCCAGCAGCCCCGGGACTAGCGCCTACAATGAGCAGTTCTTC | CASSPGTSAYNEQFF | - | TRBD2 | TRBJ2-1 | TRBV7-2
TGTGCCTGGAGTGAGGGGGACAGGGGCTCGCAGTATTTT | CAWSEGDRGSQYF | - | TRBD1 | TRBJ2-3 | TRBV30
TGTGCCAGCAGTCAGGCAGGGGAGAGCGAGCAGTACTTC | CASSQAGESEQYF | once | - | TRBJ2-7 | TRBV25-1
TGTGCCAGCTCACAAGACAGGTCCTCGGGGCCCCAGCATTTT | CASSQDRSSGPQHF | few | - | TRBJ1-5 | TRBV18
TGTGCCAGCTCACCATCCGTCCACGAGACCCAGTACTTC | CASSPSVHETQYF | - | - | TRBJ2-5 | TRBV18
TGCGCCAGCAGCCCGGGACAGGGGGCGGGTGAGACCCAGTACTTC | CASSPGQGAGETQYF | once | TRBD1 | TRBJ2-5 | TRBV5-1
TGTGCCAGCAATCGCCCAGGGGCAGGCTATGGCTACACCTTC | CASNRPGAGYGYTF | - | - | TRBJ1-2 | TRBV28
TGTGCCACCAGCAGAGGCCAGGGCCACGAGCAGTACTTC | CATSRGQGHEQYF | few | - | TRBJ2-7 | TRBV15
TGTGCCAGCAGCTTGGTAGCGGAGCAGTTCTTC | CASSLVAEQFF | - | - | TRBJ2-1 | TRBV5-6
TGTGCCAGCAGCTCCCGGGGGAGGAGCACAGATACGCAGTATTTT | CASSSRGRSTDTQYF | - | - | TRBJ2-3 | TRBV9
TGTGCCAGCAGTGATCGGGGGGGGTCAGATACGCAGTATTTT | CASSDRGGSDTQYF | - | TRBD2 | TRBJ2-3 | TRBV2
TGCAGCGTGGAAGGACAGCCGCTAAACACTGAAGCTTTCTTT | CSVEGQPLNTEAFF | - | - | TRBJ1-1 | TRBV29-1
TGTGCCAGCAGGCGGACAGGGACAACTAATGAAAAACTGTTTTTT | CASRRTGTTNEKLFF | - | TRBD1 | TRBJ1-4 | TRBV5-6